The 30 T cell receptor beta chains reported below all come from one sample, sequenced in a study of cytomegalovirus exposure and HLA in healthy donors. The method was immunoSEQ multiplex PCR; TCRdb's version includes in-frame clones alone and lacks a portion of them. The table lists approximately 300,000 clones, 86% of them singletons. The specimen sequenced was PBMCs. These receptors came from a woman aged 18-29 years in good health and CMV-seronegative.

This chain joins TRBV29-1 and TRBJ2-1, with 8 bases aligning to TRBD2. CDR3 length equals 12 residues. Losses at the gene ends were 7 bases for V and 9 bases for J; bases not matched to a gene: 8. Germline CDR1 reads SQVTM; CDR2 reads ANQGSEA. CDR3: CSAKGLGGEQFF. In DNA form, the CDR3 reads TGCAGCGCTAAGGGACTAGGCGGTGAGCAGTTCTTC.

The gene calls are TRBV28 and TRBJ2-7; a possible D gene is TRBD2 (7 bases). Trimming removed 6 bases at V and 0 bases at J, with 15 bases between. The CDR3 totals 15 residues. Germline lookup yields CDR1 MDHEN and CDR2 SYDVKM. This CDR3 reads CASRTGGGSSYEQYF. CDR3 in DNA: TGTGCCAGCAGGACCGGGGGCGGGAGCTCCTACGAGCAGTACTTC.

The chain carries TRBV27 and TRBJ2-3; 7 bases are a match to TRBD2. CDR1 is MNHEY and CDR2 is SMNVEV in the germline V gene (reference sequence). The junction had 6 bases not matched to a gene; V was cut back by 3 bases and J by 6 bases. CDR3 length equals 14 residues. The CDR3 nucleotides are TGTGCCAGCAGTTTGGGGGAGGGCCGTGATACGCAGTATTTT. It specifies CASSLGEGRDTQYF.

This clone has just one count. V is TRBV28 and J is TRBJ2-7, with D uncertain. The germline V gene encodes CDR1 MDHEN and CDR2 SYDVKM. V dropped 4 bases and J dropped 0 bases, with 13 bases sitting between them. This CDR3 contains 15 residues. The CDR3 coding sequence is TGTGCCAGCAGTTCCAGAGGAACGGCCTCCTACGAGCAGTACTTC. The encoded protein is CASSSRGTASYEQYF.

The gene calls are TRBV5-1 and TRBJ2-7; 8 positions agree with TRBD2. The CDR3 is 14 residues long. Looked up from germline, CDR1 is SGHRS and CDR2 is YFSETQ. V shed 4 bases and J 4 bases; nucleotides not matched to a gene: 7. The CDR3 DNA follows: TGCGCCAGCAGCAAAGCGGGAGACAGATACGAGCAGTACTTC. Translating gives CASSKAGDRYEQYF.

This sequence joins TRBV4-3 and TRBJ2-1; no firm D call. In germline, CDR1 is LGHNA, CDR2 YSLEER. With 3 bases removed from V and 0 bases from J, the gap between germline ends came to 15 bases. The CDR3 has 17 residues. As DNA, the CDR3 is TGCGCCAGCAGCCAGGCCGGAGCCGCGAGCTCCTACAATGAGCAGTTCTTC. Translated, it gives CASSQAGAASSYNEQFF.

J is TRBJ1-2 and V is TRBV27; 9 bases are shared with TRBD1. Trimming at V came to 3 bases and at J to 11 bases, leaving 13 bases not matched to a gene. Germline CDR1 reads MNHEY; CDR2 reads SMNVEV (reference sequence). This CDR3 is built from 15 residues. CDR3 DNA: TGTGCCAGCAGTTTGGACAGGGGACCGACGAGATTTTACACCTTC. Translated, it gives CASSLDRGPTRFYTF.

This clone has more than one count but fewer than ten. The chain's CDR3 is CSSGGVGGYTF. The CDR3 coding sequence is TGCAGCTCAGGGGGCGTTGGAGGCTACACCTTC. The V and J genes are TRBV29-1 and TRBJ1-2; 8 bases match TRBD1. Germline V gene lookup returns CDR1 SQVTM and CDR2 ANQGSEA. After removal of 8 bases from V and 8 bases from J, the junction contained 7 bases not matched to a gene. CDR3 size: 11 residues.

The V call is TRBV4-2, the J call TRBJ2-1, with D possibly being TRBD2 (5 bases). The CDR3 extends over 16 amino acids. The V end was cut by 0 bases, the J end by 2 bases, with 11 bases between. Germline values: CDR1 LGHNA, CDR2 YNFKEQ. CDR3 loop: CASSQEGGRAYNEQFF. The CDR3 nucleotides read TGTGCCAGCAGCCAAGAAGGTGGGAGAGCCTACAATGAGCAGTTCTTC.

The chain employs TRBV7-2 and TRBJ2-1; D is ambiguous. The CDR3 loop spans 13 amino acids. Per the germline V gene, CDR1 is SGHTA and CDR2 is FQGNSA. V was pared by 5 bases and J by 8 bases, with 13 bases between. The CDR3 nucleotides read TGTGCCAGCAGCCTTTCGGTGCGCGATGAGCAGTTCTTC. As protein: CASSLSVRDEQFF.

This clone was counted many times. The chain uses TRBV11-2 and TRBJ1-1; D perhaps matches TRBD1 (6 bases). CDR1 is SGHAT, CDR2 FQNNGV, per germline. V lost 5 bases, J lost 1 base, and 11 bases lay in between. The CDR3 runs 14 residues. CDR3 DNA: TGTGCCAGCAGCCCACTAGGGGGGAACACTGAAGCTTTCTTT. Translated, it gives CASSPLGGNTEAFF.

The chain has TRBV28 and TRBJ2-7; the D gene is possibly TRBD2 (6 bases). The CDR3 contains 15 residues. From germline, CDR1 is MDHEN and CDR2 SYDVKM. Trimming pared 7 bases from V and 2 bases from J, leaving 18 bases between. CDR3 sequence (DNA): TGTGCCAGCAACCAGGGAGGAGTTAGCACCTACGAGCAGTACTTC. Translated, it gives CASNQGGVSTYEQYF.

This clone was found a few times. The gene calls are TRBV4-2 and TRBJ1-1, with unresolved D. The CDR3 has 14 amino acids. Germline V gives CDR1 LGHNA, CDR2 YNFKEQ. V lost 0 bases and J lost 1, with 6 bases in between. The DNA of the CDR3 is TGTGCCAGCAGCCAAGAAGAGGGGAACACTGAAGCTTTCTTT. This translates into CASSQEEGNTEAFF.

The chain joins TRBV11-2 to TRBJ2-2; 7 nucleotides agree with TRBD2. This CDR3 has 15 amino acids. Germline V gene lookup returns CDR1 SGHAT and CDR2 FQNNGV. V was clipped by 5 bases and J by 7 bases; unmatched bases: 10. In nucleotides, the CDR3 is TGTGCCAGCAGCCCCCGGACTAGTGGGGTCGGGGAGCTGTTTTTT. As protein: CASSPRTSGVGELFF.

This rearrangement joins TRBV4-1 to TRBJ2-2; D ambiguous. V shed 3 bases and J shed 1 base, with 15 bases lying between them. CDR1 MGHRA and CDR2 YSYEKL come from the germline V gene. The CDR3 has 17 residues. In nucleotides, the CDR3 is TGCGCCAGCAGCCACACCACTCGCGACAAGAACACCGGGGAGCTGTTTTTT. It specifies CASSHTTRDKNTGELFF.

The gene calls are TRBV19 and TRBJ2-7, with 10 positions matching TRBD1. Germline V lookup: CDR1 LNHDA, CDR2 SQIVND (reference sequence). The CDR3 length is 14 residues. Trimming removed 5 bases from V and 2 bases from J; junction bases left unmatched: 3. As DNA, the CDR3 is TGTGCCAGTAGTGGGACAGGGGCCCCCTACGAGCAGTACTTC. It codes for CASSGTGAPYEQYF.

The V call is TRBV5-6, the J call TRBJ1-1; a possible D gene is TRBD1 (6 bases). Trimming removed 4 bases from V and 4 bases from J, with 11 bases in between. The CDR3 covers 13 residues. The V gene's germline CDR1 is SGHDT and CDR2 YYEEEE. The chain's CDR3 is CASSPGTLTEAFF. The CDR3 nucleotides are TGTGCCAGCAGCCCGGGGACACTCACTGAAGCTTTCTTT.

Here the CDR3 DNA reads TGTGCCTCGACAGGGGGCTGGGGCAATCAGCCCCAGCATTTT. Its protein product is CASTGGWGNQPQHF. The gene calls are TRBV19 and TRBJ1-5; TRBD1 matches 10 bases. The CDR3 has 14 residues. Germline V lookup: CDR1 LNHDA, CDR2 SQIVND (reference sequence). V lost 11 bases and J lost 2; bases outside the gene matches: 6.

The chain carries TRBV5-1 and TRBJ2-2; 10 nucleotides align to TRBD2. Per the germline V gene, CDR1 is SGHRS and CDR2 is YFSETQ. CDR3 length equals 15 residues. The V gene end was trimmed by 1 base and the J gene end by 7 bases; junction bases not matched to a gene: 4. This chain's CDR3 is CASSLIEREGGELFF. CDR3 DNA sequence: TGCGCCAGCAGCTTGATCGAGCGGGAGGGCGGGGAGCTGTTTTTT.

This clone appeared once. This chain uses TRBV19 with TRBJ2-7; D not resolved. CDR1 and CDR2 (germline): LNHDA, SQIVND (reference sequence). Trimming cost V 3 bases and J 4 bases, with 10 bases left between them. This CDR3 is 13 amino acids long. The CDR3 loop is CASSIESGYEQYF. The DNA for the CDR3 is TGTGCCAGTAGTATTGAGTCCGGGTACGAGCAGTACTTC.

This chain uses TRBV6-5 with TRBJ1-5; 12 positions agree with TRBD1. The CDR3 length is 15 residues. J gave up 5 bases and V 6 bases, and 5 bases lay outside the gene matches. Germline V gene sequence: CDR1 MNHEY, CDR2 SVGAGI. For the CDR3, the DNA is TGTGCCAGCAGACCGGGACAGGGGGCGCATCAGCCCCAGCATTTT. Residues: CASRPGQGAHQPQHF.

The chain employs TRBV18 and TRBJ1-5; 7 nucleotides align to TRBD1. Germline values: CDR1 KGHSH, CDR2 LQKENI. The CDR3 has 17 amino acids. Trimming took 5 bases from V and 2 from J; bases not matched to a gene: 12. CDR3 residues: CASSFTSGTAGNQPQHF. The CDR3 nucleotides are TGTGCCAGCTCATTTACTTCCGGGACAGCGGGCAATCAGCCCCAGCATTTT.

This clone was observed a single time. J is TRBJ2-7 and V is TRBV7-3, with 9 bases aligning to TRBD2. With 2 bases clipped from V and 6 bases from J, the junction kept 8 bases outside the gene matches. The CDR3 extends over 15 amino acids. Germline values: CDR1 SGHTA, CDR2 FQGTGA. The chain's CDR3 is CASSLEVAGVGEQYF. CDR3 coding DNA: TGTGCCAGCAGCTTAGAAGTAGCGGGAGTGGGCGAGCAGTACTTC.

The rearrangement uses TRBV19 and TRBJ2-1; D gene uncertain. CDR1 is LNHDA and CDR2 is SQIVND in the germline V gene (reference sequence). Trimming removed 8 bases at V and 9 bases at J, with 29 bases between. There are 17 residues in the CDR3. CDR3 protein: CASRKQLGSSRWSEQFF. The CDR3 DNA is TGTGCCAGTCGCAAACAACTTGGCAGTTCGAGGTGGAGTGAGCAGTTCTTC.

This chain links TRBV15 with TRBJ2-7, with a weak D call TRBD1 (6 bases). CDR1 and CDR2 from the germline V gene are LNHNV and YYDKDF (reference sequence). V lost 3 bases to trimming and J lost 5 bases, with 11 bases between them. The CDR3 consists of 13 residues. The CDR3 DNA is TGTGCCACCAGCAGGCTAGGGGGTCACGAGCAGTACTTC. This sequence encodes CATSRLGGHEQYF.

The chain carries TRBV6-5 and TRBJ1-1, with TRBD1 identical over 7 bases. The germline gives CDR1 MNHEY, CDR2 SVGAGI. V trimming: 7 bases; J trimming: 4 bases; junction bases outside the gene matches: 9. CDR3 length equals 14 residues. For the CDR3, the DNA is TGTGCCAGCACCGAGACAGGGCCCGGCACTGAAGCTTTCTTT. It specifies CASTETGPGTEAFF.

The chain links TRBV7-2 to TRBJ2-3; 9 nucleotides align to TRBD2. CDR3 length: 16 residues. The junction had 6 bases not matched to a gene; V was cut back by 1 base and J by 4 bases. Germline V lookup: CDR1 SGHTA, CDR2 FQGNSA. The CDR3 sequence: CASSLGGSGSADTQYF. The CDR3, as DNA: TGTGCCAGCAGCTTAGGGGGTAGCGGGAGTGCAGATACGCAGTATTTT.

V gene TRBV5-1 combines with J gene TRBJ2-7; D possibly corresponds to TRBD2 (5 bases). There are 15 residues in the CDR3. Germline V gene sequence: CDR1 SGHRS, CDR2 YFSETQ. Deletions cut 5 bases from V and 2 bases from J, with 17 bases between. This chain's CDR3 is CASSPAGVRPYEQYF. CDR3 DNA sequence: TGCGCCAGCAGTCCGGCCGGGGTCCGCCCCTACGAGCAGTACTTC.

The rearrangement uses TRBV27 and TRBJ2-7; TRBD2 matches at 14 bases. The CDR3 covers 17 residues. The ends lost 5 bases at V and 5 bases at J; junction bases unmatched: 11. Germline CDR1 reads MNHEY; CDR2 reads SMNVEV (reference sequence). CDR3 nucleotide sequence: TGTGCCAGCAGTGACAGGCCCGGGACTAGCGGGAGTAACGAGCAGTACTTC. Translated: CASSDRPGTSGSNEQYF.

This chain links TRBV25-1 with TRBJ2-7; D is undetermined. From germline, CDR1 is MGHDK and CDR2 SYGVNS. The CDR3 loop spans 13 amino acids. The V gene lost 1 base and the J gene lost 2 bases, with 6 bases spanning the gap. The CDR3 sequence: CASSESPAYEQYF. The CDR3 nucleotides read TGTGCCAGCAGTGAATCCCCGGCCTACGAGCAGTACTTC.